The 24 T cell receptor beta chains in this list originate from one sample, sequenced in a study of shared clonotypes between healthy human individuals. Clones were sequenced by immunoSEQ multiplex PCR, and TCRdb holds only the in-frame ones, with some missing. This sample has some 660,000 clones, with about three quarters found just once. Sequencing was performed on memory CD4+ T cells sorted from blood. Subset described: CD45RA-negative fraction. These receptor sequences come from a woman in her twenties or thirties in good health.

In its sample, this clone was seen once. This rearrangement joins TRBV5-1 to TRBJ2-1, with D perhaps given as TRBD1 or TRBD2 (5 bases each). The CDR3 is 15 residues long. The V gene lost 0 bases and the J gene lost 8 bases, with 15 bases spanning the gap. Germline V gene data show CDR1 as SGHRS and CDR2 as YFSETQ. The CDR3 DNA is TGCGCCAGCAGCTTGGCCCCGGGACCGTTTGATGAGCAGTTCTTC. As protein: CASSLAPGPFDEQFF.

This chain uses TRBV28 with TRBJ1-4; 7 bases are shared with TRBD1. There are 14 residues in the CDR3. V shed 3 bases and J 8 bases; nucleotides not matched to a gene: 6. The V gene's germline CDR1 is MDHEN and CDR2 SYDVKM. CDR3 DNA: TGTGCCAGCAGTTTTGGAGGGGGCAAAGAAAAACTGTTTTTT. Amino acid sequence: CASSFGGGKEKLFF.

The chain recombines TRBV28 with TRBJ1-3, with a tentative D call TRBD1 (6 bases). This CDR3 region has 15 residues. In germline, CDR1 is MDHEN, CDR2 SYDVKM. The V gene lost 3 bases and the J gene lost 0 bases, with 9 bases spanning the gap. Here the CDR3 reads CASSFGGASGNTIYF. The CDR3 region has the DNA TGTGCCAGCAGTTTTGGGGGGGCCTCTGGAAACACCATATATTTT.

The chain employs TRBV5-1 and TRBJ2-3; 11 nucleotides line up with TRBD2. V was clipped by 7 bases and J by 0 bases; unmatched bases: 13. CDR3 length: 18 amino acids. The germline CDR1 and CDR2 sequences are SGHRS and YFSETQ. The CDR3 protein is CASHSYGTSGSSTDTQYF. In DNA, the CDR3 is TGCGCCAGCCACAGTTATGGGACTAGCGGATCTAGCACAGATACGCAGTATTTT.

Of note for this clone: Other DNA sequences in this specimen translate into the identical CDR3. The CDR3 DNA is TGTGCCAGTTCCCCGCGCACTAGCGGTACGTACGAGCAGTACTTC. Translation: CASSPRTSGTYEQYF. This chain links TRBV27 with TRBJ2-7, with 8 bases identical to TRBD2. Germline trimming cut 9 bases from V and 4 bases from J; bases unmatched to any gene: 14. Germline CDR1 MNHEY, CDR2 SMNVEV (reference sequence). The CDR3 is 15 amino acids.

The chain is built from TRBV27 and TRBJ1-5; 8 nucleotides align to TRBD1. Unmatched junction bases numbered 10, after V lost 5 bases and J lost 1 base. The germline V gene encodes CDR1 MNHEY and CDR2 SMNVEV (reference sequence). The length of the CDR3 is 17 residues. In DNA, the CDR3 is TGTGCCAGCAGTCTACTCGGACAGGGAAGGAGCAATCAGCCCCAGCATTTT. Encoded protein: CASSLLGQGRSNQPQHF.

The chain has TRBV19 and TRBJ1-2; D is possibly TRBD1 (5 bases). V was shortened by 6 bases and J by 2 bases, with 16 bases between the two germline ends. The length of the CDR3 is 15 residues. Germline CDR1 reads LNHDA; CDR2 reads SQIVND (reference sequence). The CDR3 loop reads CASRRTGRQNYGYTF. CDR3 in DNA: TGTGCCAGTAGGCGTACAGGTCGGCAAAACTATGGCTACACCTTC.

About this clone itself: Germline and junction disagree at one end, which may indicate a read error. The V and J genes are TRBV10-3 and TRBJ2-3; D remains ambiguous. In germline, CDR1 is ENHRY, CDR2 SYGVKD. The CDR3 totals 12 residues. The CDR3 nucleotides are TGTGCCATGAGTGGGGGCACAGATACGCAGTATTTT. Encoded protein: CAMSGGTDTQYF.

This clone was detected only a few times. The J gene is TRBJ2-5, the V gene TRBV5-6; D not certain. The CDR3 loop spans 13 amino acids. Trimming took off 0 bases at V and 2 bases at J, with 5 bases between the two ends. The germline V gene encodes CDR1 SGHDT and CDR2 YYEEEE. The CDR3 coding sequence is TGTGCCAGCAGCTTGGCTCTACAAGAGACCCAGTACTTC. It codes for CASSLALQETQYF.

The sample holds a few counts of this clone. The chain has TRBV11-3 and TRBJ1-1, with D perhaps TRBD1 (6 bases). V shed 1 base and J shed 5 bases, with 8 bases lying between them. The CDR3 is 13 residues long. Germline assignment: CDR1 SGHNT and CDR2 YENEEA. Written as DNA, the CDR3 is TGTGCCAGCAGCTTAGGGGGGCGGACTGAAGCTTTCTTT. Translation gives CASSLGGRTEAFF.

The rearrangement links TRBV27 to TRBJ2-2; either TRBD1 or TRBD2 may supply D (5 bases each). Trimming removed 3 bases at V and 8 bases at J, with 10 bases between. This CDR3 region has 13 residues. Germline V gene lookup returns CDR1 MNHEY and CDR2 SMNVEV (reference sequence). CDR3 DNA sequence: TGTGCCAGCAGTTTCTCGGGGCAAGGGGAGCTGTTTTTT. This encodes CASSFSGQGELFF.

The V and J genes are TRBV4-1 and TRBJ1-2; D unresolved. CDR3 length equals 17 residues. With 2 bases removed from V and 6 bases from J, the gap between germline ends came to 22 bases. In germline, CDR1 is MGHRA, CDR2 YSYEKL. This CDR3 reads CASSQTGAGVEVDGYTF. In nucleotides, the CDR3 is TGCGCCAGCAGCCAAACGGGAGCCGGGGTTGAGGTTGATGGCTACACCTTC.

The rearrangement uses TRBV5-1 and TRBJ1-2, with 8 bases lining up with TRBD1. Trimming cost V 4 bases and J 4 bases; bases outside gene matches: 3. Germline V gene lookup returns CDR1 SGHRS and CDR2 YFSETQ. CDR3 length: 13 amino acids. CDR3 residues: CASSGQGLYGYTF. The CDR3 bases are TGCGCCAGCAGCGGACAGGGCCTCTATGGCTACACCTTC.

The CDR3 DNA is TGTGCCAGCAGCCAAGATCTGGAGAAGAGCTCCTACAATGAGCAGTTCTTC. Protein product: CASSQDLEKSSYNEQFF. The rearrangement links TRBV4-2 to TRBJ2-1; no definite D call. Trimming stripped 0 bases from V and 0 bases from J, with 12 bases between. CDR3 length: 17 amino acids. From germline, CDR1 is LGHNA and CDR2 YNFKEQ.

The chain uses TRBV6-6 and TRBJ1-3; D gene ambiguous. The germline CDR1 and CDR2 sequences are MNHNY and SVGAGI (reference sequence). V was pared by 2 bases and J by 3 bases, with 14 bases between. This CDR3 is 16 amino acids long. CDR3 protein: CASSYGQVSFGNTIYF. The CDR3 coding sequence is TGTGCCAGCAGTTACGGCCAGGTATCGTTTGGAAACACCATATATTTT.

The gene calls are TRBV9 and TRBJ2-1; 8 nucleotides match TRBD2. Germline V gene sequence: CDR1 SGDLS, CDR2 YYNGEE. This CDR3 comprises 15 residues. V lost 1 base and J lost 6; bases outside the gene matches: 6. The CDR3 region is CASSVRGRSGNEQFF. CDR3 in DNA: TGTGCCAGCAGCGTACGCGGGAGGTCTGGCAATGAGCAGTTCTTC.

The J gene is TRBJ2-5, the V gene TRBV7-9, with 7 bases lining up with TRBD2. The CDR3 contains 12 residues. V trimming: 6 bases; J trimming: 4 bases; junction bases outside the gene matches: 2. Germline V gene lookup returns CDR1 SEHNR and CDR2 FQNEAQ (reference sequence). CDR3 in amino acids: CASSGGVETQYF. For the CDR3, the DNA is TGTGCCAGCAGTGGGGGGGTAGAGACCCAGTACTTC. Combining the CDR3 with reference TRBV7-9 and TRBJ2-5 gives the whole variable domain DTGVSQNPRHKITKRGQNVTFRCDPISEHNRLYWYRQTLGQGPEFLTYFQNEAQLEKSRLLSDRFSAERPKGSFSTLEIQRTEQGDSAMYLCASSGGVETQYFGPGTRLLVL.

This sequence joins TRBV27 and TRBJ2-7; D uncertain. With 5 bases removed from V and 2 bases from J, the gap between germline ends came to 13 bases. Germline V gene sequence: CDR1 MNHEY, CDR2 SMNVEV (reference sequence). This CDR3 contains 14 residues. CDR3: CASSPRRLTYEQYF. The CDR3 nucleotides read TGTGCCAGCAGTCCCAGGCGGTTAACCTACGAGCAGTACTTC.

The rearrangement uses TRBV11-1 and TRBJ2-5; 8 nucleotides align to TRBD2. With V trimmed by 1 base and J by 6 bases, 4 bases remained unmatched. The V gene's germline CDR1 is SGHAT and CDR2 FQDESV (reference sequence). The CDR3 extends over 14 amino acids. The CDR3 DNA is TGTGCCAGCAGCTTAGAAGCGGGAGTACAGACCCAGTACTTC. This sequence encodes CASSLEAGVQTQYF.

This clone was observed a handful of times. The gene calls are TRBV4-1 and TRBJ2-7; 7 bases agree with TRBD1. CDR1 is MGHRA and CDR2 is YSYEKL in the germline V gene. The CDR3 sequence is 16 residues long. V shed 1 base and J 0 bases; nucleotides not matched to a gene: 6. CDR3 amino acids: CASSQGQGVFSYEQYF. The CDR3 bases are TGCGCCAGCAGCCAAGGACAGGGCGTTTTCTCCTACGAGCAGTACTTC.

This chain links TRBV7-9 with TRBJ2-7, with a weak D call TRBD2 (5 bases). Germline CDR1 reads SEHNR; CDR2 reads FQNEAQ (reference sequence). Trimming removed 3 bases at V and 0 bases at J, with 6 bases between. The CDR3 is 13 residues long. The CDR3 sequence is CASSFDYSYEQYF. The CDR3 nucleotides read TGTGCCAGCAGCTTCGACTACTCCTACGAGCAGTACTTC.

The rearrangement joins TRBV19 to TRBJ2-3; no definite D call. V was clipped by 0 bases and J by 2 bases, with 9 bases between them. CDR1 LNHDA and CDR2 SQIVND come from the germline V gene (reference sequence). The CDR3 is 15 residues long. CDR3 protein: CASSIDADDTDTQYF. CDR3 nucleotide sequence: TGTGCCAGTAGTATAGATGCAGACGACACAGATACGCAGTATTTT. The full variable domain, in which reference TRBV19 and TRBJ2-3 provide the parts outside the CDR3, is DGGITQSPKYLFRKEGQNVTLSCEQNLNHDAMYWYRQDPGQGLRLIYYSQIVNDFQKGDIAEGYSVSREKKESFPLTVTSAQKNPTAFYLCASSIDADDTDTQYFGPGTRLTVL.

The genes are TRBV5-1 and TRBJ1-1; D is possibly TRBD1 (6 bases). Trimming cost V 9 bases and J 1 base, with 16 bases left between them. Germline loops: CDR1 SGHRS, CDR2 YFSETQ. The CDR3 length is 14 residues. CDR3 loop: CATRRGQQNTEAFF. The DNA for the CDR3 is TGCGCCACCAGACGCGGACAGCAGAACACTGAAGCTTTCTTT.

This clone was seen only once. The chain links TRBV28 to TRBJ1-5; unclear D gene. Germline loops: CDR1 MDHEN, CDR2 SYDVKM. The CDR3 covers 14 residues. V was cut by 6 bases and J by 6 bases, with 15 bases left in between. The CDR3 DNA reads TGTGCCAGCAGCTCGGGTATAGGGCGTCAGCCCCAGCATTTT. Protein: CASSSGIGRQPQHF.